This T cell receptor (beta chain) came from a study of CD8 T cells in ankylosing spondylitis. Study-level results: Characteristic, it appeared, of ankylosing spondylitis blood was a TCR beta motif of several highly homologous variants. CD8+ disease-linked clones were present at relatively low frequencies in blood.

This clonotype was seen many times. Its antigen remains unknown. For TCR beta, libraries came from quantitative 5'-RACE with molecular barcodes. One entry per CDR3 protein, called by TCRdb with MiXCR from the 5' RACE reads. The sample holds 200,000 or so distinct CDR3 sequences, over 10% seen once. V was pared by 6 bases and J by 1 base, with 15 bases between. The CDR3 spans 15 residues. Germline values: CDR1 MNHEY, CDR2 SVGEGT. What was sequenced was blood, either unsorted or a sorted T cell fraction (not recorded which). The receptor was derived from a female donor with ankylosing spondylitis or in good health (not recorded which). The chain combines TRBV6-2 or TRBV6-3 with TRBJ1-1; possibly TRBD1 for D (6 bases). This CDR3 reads CASRDSGQPNTEAFF. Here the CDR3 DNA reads TGTGCCAGCAGGGACTCTGGACAGCCGAACACTGAAGCTTTCTTT.